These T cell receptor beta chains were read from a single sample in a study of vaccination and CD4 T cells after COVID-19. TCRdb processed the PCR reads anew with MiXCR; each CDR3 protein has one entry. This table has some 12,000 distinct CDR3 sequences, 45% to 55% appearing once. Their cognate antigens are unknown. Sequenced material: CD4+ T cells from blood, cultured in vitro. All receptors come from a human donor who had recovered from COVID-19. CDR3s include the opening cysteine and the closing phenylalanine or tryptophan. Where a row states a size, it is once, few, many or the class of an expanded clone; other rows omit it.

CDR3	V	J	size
CASSRLVSSWYNEQFF	TRBV25-1	TRBJ2-1	.
CASSVDPLQETQYF	TRBV9	TRBJ2-5	.
CSARDLRGMGNQPQHF	TRBV20-1	TRBJ1-5	.
CASSLRQGYYGYTF	TRBV28	TRBJ1-2	.
CSAMRTSARSETQYF	TRBV20-1	TRBJ2-5	few
CASSLEPSGTDLLYEQYF	TRBV12-3/TRBV12-4	TRBJ2-7	.
CSAFTGTTFQGQFF	TRBV20-1	TRBJ2-1	.
CASITRDPPKSGANVLTF	TRBV5-4	TRBJ2-6	.
CSASFLNSGNTIYF	TRBV20-1	TRBJ1-3	few
CSAPRTGGFFNQPQHF	TRBV20-1	TRBJ1-5	.
CASSGRDNQPQHF	TRBV19	TRBJ1-5	few
CASSPPPGGLYGYTF	TRBV28	TRBJ1-2	.
CASSTDGAPTGELFF	TRBV6-1	TRBJ2-2	.
CASSLAGDGTEAFF	TRBV11-2	TRBJ1-1	once
CSAEPIPTSGKGDTQYF	TRBV20-1	TRBJ2-3	few
CASSYRSIEIDTQYF	TRBV6-2/TRBV6-3	TRBJ2-3	few
CASAKVGSNQPQHF	TRBV2	TRBJ1-5	medium-sized
CATSRVLAGLKETQYF	TRBV15	TRBJ2-5	.
CASGTTEAFF	TRBV7-9	TRBJ1-1	few
CASSYKGSGANVLTF	TRBV6-2/TRBV6-3	TRBJ2-6	.
CSAIRNTDTQYF	TRBV20-1	TRBJ2-3	.
CASRTELTGGEQYF	TRBV25-1	TRBJ2-7	.
CASSEGPGGTDTQYF	TRBV6-4	TRBJ2-3	.
CASSEAMSTHTQYF	TRBV6-1	TRBJ2-3	few
CSVGQINQPQHF	TRBV29-1	TRBJ1-5	.
CASSDRGGTGYNEQFF	TRBV2	TRBJ2-1	.
CASSRTPTGSNQPQHF	TRBV7-8	TRBJ1-5	.
CSAQYTLGSINNEQFF	TRBV20-1	TRBJ2-1	once
CASVGTGELFF	TRBV28	TRBJ2-2	.
CASEPDRGNQPQHF	TRBV28	TRBJ1-5	.
CSARLGFGYTF	TRBV20-1	TRBJ1-2	few
CAWSVGGLNTEAFF	TRBV30	TRBJ1-1	.
CASSRGYRGRPGELFF	TRBV23-1	TRBJ2-2	once
CASSSEETQYF	TRBV28	TRBJ2-5	.
CATSAAGQGYQNEQFF	TRBV24-1	TRBJ2-1	once
CASSLAWGNTEAFF	TRBV6-2/TRBV6-3	TRBJ1-1	.
CASSFQRADTQYF	TRBV7-2	TRBJ2-3	.
CASSMGFRSQGIGTQYF	TRBV19	TRBJ2-5	.
CAWSLGFGAAAYEQYF	TRBV30	TRBJ2-7	.
CASSLGTMGETQYF	TRBV5-6	TRBJ2-5	.
CASSLTGSDQPQHF	TRBV2	TRBJ1-5	few
CASSYWGNQPQHF	TRBV6-2/TRBV6-3	TRBJ1-5	few
CASTVPSGYEQFF	TRBV6-1	TRBJ2-1	.
CSARTSGTRETQYF	TRBV20-1	TRBJ2-5	few
CASQARNTGELFF	TRBV27	TRBJ2-2	few
CASSGSRGGELFF	TRBV12-3/TRBV12-4	TRBJ2-2	few
CAIRESPWRGNTEAFF	TRBV10-3	TRBJ1-1	.
CASSELTASGNTIYF	TRBV7-2	TRBJ1-3	.
CASSLLRDNEQFF	TRBV11-2	TRBJ2-1	once
CATSGGTDTQYF	TRBV24-1	TRBJ2-3	.
CASSRQGAPNEKLFF	TRBV7-3	TRBJ1-4	once
CASSFSSGISEQFF	TRBV5-4	TRBJ2-1	.
CSADSGRRNEQFF	TRBV20-1	TRBJ2-1	few
CSARKGDTSNEKLFF	TRBV20-1	TRBJ1-4	.
CASSSRMGGYNSPLHF	TRBV5-4	TRBJ1-6	.
CASSSLGAQETQYF	TRBV7-2	TRBJ2-5	few
CASSARDRSNYGYTF	TRBV6-1	TRBJ1-2	.
CASSGGPGTGDGQFF	TRBV9	TRBJ2-1	.
CASSEMAGDSYEQYF	TRBV6-1	TRBJ2-7	.